One T cell receptor (beta chain) is described in this entry. Its antigen is currently unknown. The data derive from a study of T-cell memory formation after mild COVID-19. Study results and limitations: That cross-reactive memory joined was suggested by some responding clones appearing in pre-infection memory.

V was trimmed by 0 bases and J by 8 bases, leaving 17 bases between them. The CDR3 loop spans 15 amino acids. Germline V CDR1 and CDR2: GTSNPN, SVGIG (reference sequence). From the 5' RACE reads, TCRdb called clonotypes with MiXCR, one entry per CDR3 protein. Among over 500,000 distinct CDR3 sequences listed, approximately 15% were seen once. The clonotype originates from an adult woman who had mild COVID-19 (a few samples of this study predate the infection). Cell type and time point are not known. The rearrangement joins TRBV30 to TRBJ2-1; unclear D gene. The sequencing sample was made of PBMCs or a T cell subset sorted from them (not recorded which). The DNA for the CDR3 is TGTGCCTGGAGTGTATCTCTGGCGTTCCCCCATGAGCAGTTCTTC. This gives the protein CAWSVSLAFPHEQFF.